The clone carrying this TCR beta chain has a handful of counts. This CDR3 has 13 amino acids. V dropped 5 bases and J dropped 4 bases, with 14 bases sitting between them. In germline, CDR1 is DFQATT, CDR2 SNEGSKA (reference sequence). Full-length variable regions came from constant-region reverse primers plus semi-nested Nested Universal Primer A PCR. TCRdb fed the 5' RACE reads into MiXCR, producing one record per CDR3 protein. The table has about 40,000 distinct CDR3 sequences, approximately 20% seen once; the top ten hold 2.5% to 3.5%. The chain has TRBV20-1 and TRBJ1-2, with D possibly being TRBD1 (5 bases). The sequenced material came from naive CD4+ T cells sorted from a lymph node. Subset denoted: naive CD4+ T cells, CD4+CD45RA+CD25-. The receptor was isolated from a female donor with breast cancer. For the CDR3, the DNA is TGCAGTGCTCCCTCACAGGACCTCTATGGCTACACCTTC. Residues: CSAPSQDLYGYTF.